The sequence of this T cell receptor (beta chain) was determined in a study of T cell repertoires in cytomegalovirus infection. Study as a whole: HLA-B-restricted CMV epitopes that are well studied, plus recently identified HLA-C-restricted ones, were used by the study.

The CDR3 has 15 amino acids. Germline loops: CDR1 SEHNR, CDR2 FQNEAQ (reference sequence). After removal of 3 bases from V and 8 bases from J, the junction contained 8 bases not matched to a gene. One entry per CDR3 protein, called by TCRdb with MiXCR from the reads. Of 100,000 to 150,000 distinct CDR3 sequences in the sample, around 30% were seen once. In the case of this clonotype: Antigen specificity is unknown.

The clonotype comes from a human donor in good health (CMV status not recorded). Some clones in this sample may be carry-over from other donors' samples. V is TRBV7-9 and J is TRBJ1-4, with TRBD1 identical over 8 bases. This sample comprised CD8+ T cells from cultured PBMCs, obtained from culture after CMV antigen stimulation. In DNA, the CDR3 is TGTGCCAGCAGCTTTTTCGGACAGGGCGACGAAAAACTGTTTTTT. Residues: CASSFFGQGDEKLFF.